A selection of T cell receptor beta chains follows, all from one sample in a study of T cell repertoires in cytomegalovirus infection. The antigens these receptors bind are not known. TCRdb itself ran the reads through MiXCR, one entry per CDR3 protein. The sample gives 900,000 to 950,000 distinct CDR3 sequences, about a third of which show up once; over 13% is in the top ten. Sequencing used cultured CD8+ T cells from PBMCs, obtained from culture after CMV antigen stimulation. The receptors originated from a human donor in good health (CMV status not recorded). Some clones in this sample may be carry-over from other donors' samples. The CDR3 runs from the conserved cysteine through the conserved F or W. The D gene is left open where the match is weak. Part of the rows lack a size; the others show once, few, many or a class for expanded clones.

j_call: TRBJ2-3; clone_size: NA; v_call: TRBV12-3/TRBV12-4; d_call: TRBD2; cdr3_nt: TGTGCCAGCAGTTTTTCGCCGGGACTAGCGGGGGGGCTGGCAGATACGCAGTATTTT; cdr3_aa: CASSFSPGLAGGLADTQYF
j_call: TRBJ2-7; clone_size: NA; v_call: TRBV5-8; d_call: NA; cdr3_nt: TGTGCCAGCAGCTTGGCAGCTGGGGACCAACACGAGCAGTACTTC; cdr3_aa: CASSLAAGDQHEQYF
j_call: TRBJ2-3; clone_size: few; v_call: TRBV20-1; d_call: TRBD2; cdr3_nt: TGCAGTGCTAGGGCCAGTAGCGGGGGGGCCGCAGATACGCAGTATTTT; cdr3_aa: CSARASSGGAADTQYF
j_call: TRBJ2-1; clone_size: once; v_call: TRBV27; d_call: TRBD2; cdr3_nt: TGTGCCAGCAGTTTACAGGCGGGGGGGCAGTACAATGAGCAGTTCTTC; cdr3_aa: CASSLQAGGQYNEQFF
j_call: TRBJ2-7; clone_size: NA; v_call: TRBV5-1; d_call: TRBD1; cdr3_nt: TGCGCCAGCAGCTTGGGACAGGGAAGCAACGAGCAGTACTTC; cdr3_aa: CASSLGQGSNEQYF
j_call: TRBJ1-3; clone_size: NA; v_call: TRBV5-5; d_call: NA; cdr3_nt: TGTGCCAGCACCCTCGGGGGGATCGCCGGAAACACCATATATTTT; cdr3_aa: CASTLGGIAGNTIYF
j_call: TRBJ1-2; clone_size: NA; v_call: TRBV2; d_call: NA; cdr3_nt: TGTGCCAGCAGCGAGGGGGGGCCTGGGTATGGCTACACCTTC; cdr3_aa: CASSEGGPGYGYTF
j_call: TRBJ1-2; clone_size: few; v_call: TRBV7-9; d_call: TRBD1; cdr3_nt: TGTGCCAGCAGCCCGCGGGACAGGGGGTTTTTCGATGGCTACACCTTC; cdr3_aa: CASSPRDRGFFDGYTF
j_call: TRBJ2-1; clone_size: NA; v_call: TRBV6-6; d_call: TRBD2; cdr3_nt: TGTGCCAGCACCGTAGACAGCGGGGCTGAGTATGAGCAGTTCTTC; cdr3_aa: CASTVDSGAEYEQFF
j_call: TRBJ2-7; clone_size: many; v_call: TRBV4-1; d_call: NA; cdr3_nt: TGCGCCAGCAGCCAAGAGGTAGACTCCTACGAGCAGTACTTC; cdr3_aa: CASSQEVDSYEQYF
j_call: TRBJ1-5; clone_size: few; v_call: TRBV6-9; d_call: TRBD1; cdr3_nt: TGTGCCAGCAGGAGGATAGGGACAGGGAATCAGCCCCAGCATTTT; cdr3_aa: CASRRIGTGNQPQHF
j_call: TRBJ1-1; clone_size: NA; v_call: TRBV7-3; d_call: NA; cdr3_nt: TGTGCCAGCTCCCTAGAAGGCCCCAAAGCTTTCTTT; cdr3_aa: CASSLEGPKAFF
j_call: TRBJ2-3; clone_size: NA; v_call: TRBV4-1; d_call: NA; cdr3_nt: TGCGCCAGCAGCCAAGAGGCATCCCCGAGCACAGATACGCAGTATTTT; cdr3_aa: CASSQEASPSTDTQYF
j_call: TRBJ2-2; clone_size: NA; v_call: TRBV9; d_call: TRBD2; cdr3_nt: TGTGCCAGCAGCGTAGCTCTCCTAGCGGGGGGAATCGGGGAGCTGTTTTTT; cdr3_aa: CASSVALLAGGIGELFF
j_call: TRBJ2-1; clone_size: NA; v_call: TRBV27; d_call: NA; cdr3_nt: TGTGCCAGCAGCTTACCTGGGACTGCCGTTCAGGAGCAGTTCTTC; cdr3_aa: CASSLPGTAVQEQFF
j_call: TRBJ1-2; clone_size: NA; v_call: TRBV6-5; d_call: NA; cdr3_nt: TGTGCCAGCAGTTACTCGAGAGGGTCCCGATATGGCTACACCTTC; cdr3_aa: CASSYSRGSRYGYTF
j_call: TRBJ1-4; clone_size: few; v_call: TRBV13; d_call: NA; cdr3_nt: TGTGCCAGCAGCTTCGGGGGAGACAATGAAAAACTGTTTTTT; cdr3_aa: CASSFGGDNEKLFF
j_call: TRBJ1-1; clone_size: NA; v_call: TRBV6-6; d_call: NA; cdr3_nt: TGTGCCAGCATTGGAGGATCTTGGGGGACTGAAGCTTTCTTT; cdr3_aa: CASIGGSWGTEAFF
j_call: TRBJ1-1; clone_size: NA; v_call: TRBV6-1; d_call: NA; cdr3_nt: TGTGCCAGCAGTGTGGCAGGGACAGCTTTCTTT; cdr3_aa: CASSVAGTAFF
j_call: TRBJ1-6; clone_size: few; v_call: TRBV27; d_call: NA; cdr3_nt: TGTGCCAGCAGTCCTCCTAAGTCCTATAATTCACCCCTCCACTTT; cdr3_aa: CASSPPKSYNSPLHF
j_call: TRBJ2-7; clone_size: few; v_call: TRBV12-5; d_call: NA; cdr3_nt: TGTGCTAGTGGTTTGGACACGGGGACAAATCCCTACGAGCAGTACTTC; cdr3_aa: CASGLDTGTNPYEQYF
j_call: TRBJ2-5; clone_size: many; v_call: TRBV7-8; d_call: TRBD2; cdr3_nt: TGTGCCAGCAGCTCCCGGACCGGGGGGCAAGAGACCCAGTACTTC; cdr3_aa: CASSSRTGGQETQYF
j_call: TRBJ1-5; clone_size: NA; v_call: TRBV27; d_call: TRBD1; cdr3_nt: TGTGCCAGCAGTTCGACAGGGGGCCTACTACCCCAGCATTTT; cdr3_aa: CASSSTGGLLPQHF
j_call: TRBJ2-3; clone_size: NA; v_call: TRBV2; d_call: TRBD1; cdr3_nt: TGTGCCAGCAGGGAGGACAGGGTTGGTACAGATACGCAGTATTTT; cdr3_aa: CASREDRVGTDTQYF
j_call: TRBJ2-3; clone_size: few; v_call: TRBV10-3; d_call: TRBD2; cdr3_nt: TGTGCCATCAGGATCCCACTAGCGGGAGAAAGAGGGACAGATACGCAGTATTTT; cdr3_aa: CAIRIPLAGERGTDTQYF
j_call: TRBJ2-1; clone_size: NA; v_call: TRBV27; d_call: TRBD1; cdr3_nt: TGTGCCAGCAGTACAGACAGGGGGCGAGGGCTTGACAATGAGCAGTTCTTC; cdr3_aa: CASSTDRGRGLDNEQFF
j_call: TRBJ2-1; clone_size: NA; v_call: TRBV4-3; d_call: TRBD2; cdr3_nt: TGCGCCAGCAGCCAAGCCAGACTAGCGGGGGGGCAGAATGAGCAGTTCTTC; cdr3_aa: CASSQARLAGGQNEQFF